This T cell receptor beta chain is drawn from a study of Ad26.COV2.S vaccination and SARS-CoV-2 variants (dated by TCRdb to 2020 to 2023). In terms of the full investigation: Vaccine-arm donors were drawn from COV1001, a multicentre, randomized, double-blind, placebo-controlled phase I-IIa trial of Ad26.COV2.S in healthy adults. Ad26.COV2.S was administered intramuscularly at 5 x 10^10 or 1 x 10^11 viral particles, either as a single shot or as two shots given 56 days apart. Sequencing of the TCRbeta repertoire served to evaluate the specificity and breadth of SARS-CoV-2-reactive T cell receptors following Ad26.COV2.S vaccination. A total of some 30 samples were included in the TCR-sequenced set, comprising about 20 Ad26.COV2.S vaccine recipients, 5 placebo recipients and 8 SARS-CoV-2 convalescent individuals. Participants in the trial were split at random into five groups of five each, receiving low-dose or high-dose Ad26.COV2.S once or twice, or else placebo on both occasions. Blinding of investigators to trial group allocation was maintained during experiments and outcome assessment. The full study reports these points: Higher spike-specific TCR breadth was observed in Ad26.COV2.S recipients than in placebo recipients (P = 0.0014). Comparable non-spike TCR breadth was observed between vaccine and placebo recipients, consistent with only spike being contained in the vaccine. According to the authors, total T cell responses may have been underestimated by the TCR breadth and depth analyses. Comparing responses between vaccine doses or regimens was not something the study was powered to do. Substantial breadth of spike-specific CD8+ and CD4+ T cell responses was reported after vaccination.

Turning to this clone: The antigen it recognizes is unknown. No quality values exist for individual bases; no much larger clone is one base distant.

The treatment or condition label on this specimen signifies: roughly 19 received Ad26.COV2.S at low or high dose, single or two shots; roughly 5 received placebo; per-sample allocation not given. Repertoires of vaccine and placebo recipients were sequenced from samples taken on day 63 after the first injection. Between 29 July and 7 August 2020, Cohort 1b enrolled about 27 adults aged 18-55 years at one site in Boston, USA. As a vaccine, Ad26.COV2.S was a replication-incompetent adenovirus type 26 vector that expressed a prefusion-stabilized SARS-CoV-2 spike protein derived from the original Wuhan strain. The CDR3 runs 13 amino acids, cysteine and phenylalanine included. The only DNA kept is the CDR3, 39 bases in frame from the first base. V drops 6 bases and J drops 3 bases, leaving 11 bases in between. Taken from the germline V gene, the CDR1 and CDR2 loops are SNHLY and FYNNEI. The immunoSEQ Assay was used to sequence TCRbeta CDR3 regions. After extraction, genomic DNA underwent amplification by bias-controlled multiplex PCR, followed by high-throughput sequencing. The authors' pipeline ran thus. To quantify the absolute abundance of each unique TCRbeta CDR3 region, sequences were collapsed and filtered. T cell fraction was estimated by normalizing TCRbeta template counts to usable DNA, with usable DNA measured through amplification of reference genes found in all nucleated cells. Repertoire TCRs were annotated as SARS-CoV-2-specific when V gene, CDR3 amino acid sequence and J gene were exactly matched to a known reactive TCR set. The reference SARS-CoV-2 TCR set was obtained from MIRA and was filtered for enrichment in COVID-19-positive ImmuneCODE repertoires, whereby public or cross-reactive TCRs were removed. Based on the MIRA antigens, annotated TCRs were further analysed at the level of specific ORF or position within ORF. Breadth was defined as the number of annotated unique rearrangements divided by the total number of unique productive rearrangements, and depth was defined as the summed frequency of the annotated unique rearrangements. Two-sided Wilcoxon rank-sum tests were applied when comparing TCR breadth between groups. Held by TCRdb, this immuneACCESS table contains in-frame sequences only and omits some clones. Under half of the omission traces to an unresolved V gene where checked; the cause of the rest is unknown. Clone size and V and J calls were adopted from that table, with D and trimming inferred from the DNA. The sample data list about 330,000 clones, and 90% of these were observed just once. About 5% of the sample is in the top ten clones.

The sequence joins TRBV2 to TRBJ1-2; a weak D assignment points to TRBD1 (6 bases agree). This TCR was sampled from a person between 18 and 65 years old who received the Ad26.COV2.S COVID-19 vaccine or a placebo. The specimen was peripheral blood, collected in a trial of Ad26.COV2.S vaccine versus placebo. In nucleotide form, the sequence is TGTGCCAGCAGCCCGACAGGTCACTATGGCTACACCTTC. It translates to CASSPTGHYGYTF.